This TCR beta chain came from a study of CD8 T cells in Susac syndrome. CDR3 length: 11 amino acids. V lost 5 bases and J 5 bases, leaving 9 bases between the germline ends. Germline assignment: CDR1 DFQATT and CDR2 SNEGSKA (reference sequence). Reverse transcription of roughly 0.5 to 1 ug RNA was performed with random hexamers. TCRdb reanalysed the immunoSEQ multiplex PCR reads using MiXCR and keeps one entry per CDR3 protein. There are more than 150,000 distinct CDR3 sequences in the sample; about 95% occur only once, and around 0.15% lies in the top ten. J is TRBJ1-2 and V is TRBV20-1, with D uncertain. What was sequenced was CD4+ T cells from PBMCs. This TCR was recovered from a human donor in good health. In DNA, the CDR3 is TGCAGTGCTGGCGGGGATTATGGCTACACCTTC. Its translation: CSAGGDYGYTF.